Each of the 32 T cell receptor beta chains below was sequenced from the same sample in a study of T cells in Graves' hyperthyroidism and ophthalmopathy (dated by TCRdb to the late 2010s). Libraries were constructed by multiplex PCR. The sequencing machine was an Illumina HiSeq 2000. The TCR beta CDR3 regions were amplified from the RNA transcripts. The TCR CDR3 was subjected to a first round of RT-PCR using the HTBI primer set and the Qiagen OneStep RT-PCR kit. Clones were called with MiXCR by TCRdb after fastp trimmed the public reads at Q25, and only in-frame beta chains were retained. When rows share a CDR3 protein, they turn into one entry using the most common DNA and genes. Counted in this sample were 500,000 to 750,000 distinct CDR3 sequences; more than 13% of them appeared once. The ten largest make up roughly 7.7% of the sample. The specimen sequenced was blood. These TCRs come from a woman younger than 30 with Graves' ophthalmopathy.

This clonotype was seen repeatedly, ten times or more. This chain connects TRBV12-3 or TRBV12-4 to TRBJ2-7, with TRBD1 identical over 9 bases. The trim removed 5 bases at V and 2 bases at J, leaving 7 bases unmatched. The CDR3 contains 15 residues. This chain's CDR3 is CASSPRDRVAYEQYF. The DNA of the CDR3 is TGTGCCAGCAGTCCCCGGGACAGGGTTGCCTACGAGCAGTACTTC.

This clonotype was detected many times. The rearrangement joins TRBV11-2 to TRBJ2-1, with 12 bases that match TRBD2. The length of the CDR3 is 17 residues. Germline V lookup: CDR1 SGHAT, CDR2 FQNNGV. V gave up 0 bases and J gave up 6 bases; unmatched junction bases: 6. The CDR3 here is CASSLETSGRYINEQFF. DNA for the CDR3: TGTGCCAGCAGCTTAGAAACTAGCGGGAGGTACATCAATGAGCAGTTCTTC.

Of note for this clonotype: One junction end does not reproduce the germline sequence, and a read error may be involved. V gene TRBV9 combines with J gene TRBJ2-5; 7 nucleotides align to TRBD1. This CDR3 is built from 15 residues. Germline assignment: CDR1 SGDLS and CDR2 YYNGEE. CDR3 sequence reads: CASSASGTAQGTQYF. The DNA for the CDR3 is TGTGCCAGCAGCGCCTCCGGGACAGCCCAAGGGACCCAGTACTTC.

In its sample, this clonotype was seen many times. The chain links TRBV10-3 to TRBJ2-5; D gene uncertain. Germline assignment: CDR1 ENHRY and CDR2 SYGVKD. The CDR3 totals 14 residues. The ends were cut back, 7 bases at V and 2 bases at J, with 14 bases in the middle. The DNA for the CDR3 is TGTGCCATCAACGCCGACTCGGCGCAAGAGACCCAGTACTTC. Translating gives CAINADSAQETQYF.

This chain links TRBV19 with TRBJ2-1; D is uncertain. Germline CDR1 and CDR2: LNHDA and SQIVND (reference sequence). This CDR3 is 15 amino acids long. The V and J ends lost 3 bases and 4 bases respectively, with 13 bases between them. DNA of the CDR3: TGTGCCAGTAGTATCTCCCTCTCCCAGTACAATGAGCAGTTCTTC. It encodes CASSISLSQYNEQFF. Full variable domain (rest looked up from reference TRBV19 and TRBJ2-1): DGGITQSPKYLFRKEGQNVTLSCEQNLNHDAMYWYRQDPGQGLRLIYYSQIVNDFQKGDIAEGYSVSREKKESFPLTVTSAQKNPTAFYLCASSISLSQYNEQFFGPGTRLTVL.

There are many counts of this clonotype. The chain is built from TRBV20-1 and TRBJ2-2, with a weak D call TRBD2 (5 bases). Trimming removed 6 bases at V and 3 bases at J, with 20 bases between. Germline V lookup: CDR1 DFQATT, CDR2 SNEGSKA (reference sequence). The CDR3 is 16 amino acids. CDR3 in DNA: TGCAGTGCCCCATCAGGAAGCGGTAGATACACCGGGGAGCTGTTTTTT. It specifies CSAPSGSGRYTGELFF.

This clonotype was observed many times. V usage is TRBV7-2 and J usage is TRBJ2-5; TRBD1 aligns across 7 bases. V lost 4 bases to trimming and J lost 0 bases; unmatched junction nucleotides: 23. The CDR3 has 21 amino acids. From germline, CDR1 is SGHTA and CDR2 FQGNSA. The CDR3 reads CASSYPADFAGDRDDQETQYF. The CDR3 DNA sequence: TGTGCCAGCAGCTACCCGGCGGATTTCGCCGGAGACAGGGATGACCAAGAGACCCAGTACTTC.

The chain has TRBV6-1 and TRBJ2-3, with D possibly matching TRBD2 (7 bases). The V and J ends lost 6 bases and 0 bases respectively, with 22 bases between them. The CDR3 has 18 residues. Germline CDR1 and CDR2: MNHNS and SASEGT. CDR3 nucleotides: TGTGCCAGCAGCACCCCAGGACGGGGAGGGGGGAGCACAGATACGCAGTATTTT. This codes for CASSTPGRGGGSTDTQYF.

This clonotype was detected many times. The chain has TRBV30 and TRBJ2-1; 9 nucleotides line up with TRBD1. With 7 bases clipped from V and 7 bases from J, the junction kept 8 bases outside the gene matches. Germline CDR1 GTSNPN, CDR2 SVGIG (reference sequence). The CDR3 consists of 13 residues. The CDR3 spells CASEGTGFNEQFF. CDR3 coding DNA: TGTGCCTCCGAGGGGACAGGGTTTAATGAGCAGTTCTTC.

In the case of this clonotype: This may stem from a read error, because a much larger clone lies one nucleotide away. The gene calls are TRBV2 and TRBJ2-1; 10 nucleotides line up with TRBD2. The ends lost 6 bases at V and 6 bases at J; junction bases unmatched: 8. CDR1 is SNHLY, CDR2 FYNNEI, per germline. This CDR3 has 15 residues. CDR3 loop: CASSRGTSDCNEQFF. The DNA for the CDR3 is TGTGCCAGCAGCCGCGGGACTAGCGACTGCAATGAGCAGTTCTTC. The complete variable domain, with remaining parts taken from reference TRBV2 and TRBJ2-1, reads EPEVTQTPSHQVTQMGQEVILRCVPISNHLYFYWYRQILGQKVEFLVSFYNNEISEKSEIFDDQFSVERPDGSNFTLKIRSTKLEDSAMYFCASSRGTSDCNEQFFGPGTRLTVL.

V gene TRBV15 combines with J gene TRBJ2-3; weak D call: TRBD2 (6 bases). From germline, CDR1 is LNHNV and CDR2 YYDKDF (reference sequence). This CDR3 spans 16 amino acids. Trimming removed 3 bases at V and 1 base at J, with 14 bases between. In DNA form, the CDR3 reads TGTGCCACCAGCAGGGGGGGAGACAGTCGCACAGATACGCAGTATTTT. It translates to CATSRGGDSRTDTQYF.

The genes are TRBV7-8 and TRBJ1-6; D unclear. The CDR3 runs 12 residues. Trimming cost V 4 bases and J 7 bases, with 5 bases left between them. Germline V gives CDR1 SGHVS, CDR2 FQNEAQ. This CDR3 reads CASSWGNSPLHF. The CDR3 region has the DNA TGTGCCAGCAGCTGGGGAAATTCACCCCTCCACTTT.

V gene TRBV6-5 combines with J gene TRBJ2-7; D is ambiguous. The CDR3 contains 14 residues. CDR1 is MNHEY and CDR2 is SVGAGI in the germline V gene. The V and J ends lost 0 bases and 3 bases respectively, with 9 bases between them. CDR3 region: CASSYSQTLYEQYF. In DNA, the CDR3 is TGTGCCAGCAGTTACTCCCAGACGCTCTACGAGCAGTACTTC.

This clonotype was seen only a few times. This chain uses TRBV13 with TRBJ2-1; 8 positions match TRBD1. CDR3 length equals 15 residues. Germline V gene data show CDR1 as PRHDT and CDR2 as FYEKMQ (reference sequence). The J segment lost 6 bases and the V segment lost 3 bases, leaving 7 bases of the junction unmatched. The CDR3 DNA sequence: TGTGCCAGCAGCTTTGGAGGACAGGGATTCAATGAGCAGTTCTTC. It codes for CASSFGGQGFNEQFF.

In this sample, this clonotype turned up a few times. The chain has TRBV4-1 and TRBJ1-1; D call uncertain. Per the germline V gene, CDR1 is MGHRA and CDR2 is YSYEKL. CDR3 size: 14 residues. V gave up 4 bases and J gave up 5 bases, with 14 bases separating them. The CDR3 region is CASSRGATGTEAFF. CDR3 bases: TGCGCCAGCAGCCGGGGTGCCACGGGGACTGAAGCTTTCTTT.

As regards this clonotype: A much larger clone is a single base away; this may be a read error. V and J are TRBV27 and TRBJ2-3, with 9 bases identical to TRBD2. Per the germline V gene, CDR1 is MNHEY and CDR2 is SMNVEV (reference sequence). The length of the CDR3 is 14 residues. V shed 8 bases and J 2 bases; nucleotides not matched to a gene: 5. CDR3 residues: CASRTSENTDTQYF. The DNA of the CDR3 is TGTGCCAGCCGGACTAGCGAAAACACAGATACGCAGTATTTT.

With regard to this clonotype: A read error may account for a junction end that differs from germline. The chain is built from TRBV6-6 and TRBJ1-3, with no clear D. This CDR3 is built from 16 residues. Germline CDR1 reads MNHNY; CDR2 reads SVGAGI (reference sequence). The CDR3 DNA sequence: TGTGCCAGCAGTTACTCGGTACGGGCTTCTGGAAACACCATACATTTT. As protein: CASSYSVRASGNTIHF.

This clonotype came up a few times. The CDR3 reads CASSLGDRNEKLFF. DNA of the CDR3: TGTGCCAGCAGTTTGGGTGACAGGAATGAAAAACTGTTTTTT. The V call is TRBV12-3 or TRBV12-4, the J call TRBJ1-4; the D gene is possibly TRBD1 (6 bases). The V end lost 3 bases, the J end lost 5 bases, and 10 bases lay between the germline ends. This CDR3 region has 14 residues.

This clonotype showed up just a few times. The chain uses TRBV25-1 and TRBJ1-2; 8 bases align to TRBD1. Germline CDR1 MGHDK, CDR2 SYGVNS. V lost 3 bases, J lost 2 bases, and 11 bases stayed unmatched. The CDR3 is 17 amino acids. In DNA form, the CDR3 reads TGTGCCAGCAGTGAGAAGCTTCCCGACAGGGGAAACTATGGCTACACCTTC. Its protein product is CASSEKLPDRGNYGYTF.

This clonotype was detected only once. A read error may be the cause here, since a much bigger clone is one base away. The rearrangement joins TRBV28 to TRBJ2-7; D remains unclear. CDR3 length: 12 residues. Trimming shortened V by 8 bases and J by 2 bases, and 10 bases separated the two germline ends. Germline CDR1 and CDR2: MDHEN and SYDVKM. CDR3 coding DNA: TGTGCCAGCGGGCGGCAGACCTACGAGCAGTACTTC. Its protein product is CASGRQTYEQYF.

This clonotype was observed a few times. V usage is TRBV20-1 and J usage is TRBJ1-4; TRBD1 matches 7 bases. This CDR3 has 13 amino acids. With 5 bases clipped from V and 8 bases from J, the junction kept 8 bases outside the gene matches. Germline lookup yields CDR1 DFQATT and CDR2 SNEGSKA (reference sequence). Here the CDR3 DNA reads TGCAGTGCTCCACAGGGGCAGAACGAAAAACTGTTTTTT. Protein: CSAPQGQNEKLFF.

This clonotype was recorded many times. This chain's CDR3 is CASSLSPGLWNPEQFF. The CDR3 nucleotides are TGTGCCAGCAGTTTATCCCCGGGACTTTGGAATCCTGAGCAGTTCTTC. The chain carries TRBV27 and TRBJ2-1, with D perhaps matching TRBD2 (6 bases). V was cut by 0 bases and J by 9 bases, with 18 bases left in between. Germline V lookup: CDR1 MNHEY, CDR2 SMNVEV (reference sequence). The CDR3 consists of 16 residues.

This clonotype was found many times. The rearrangement uses TRBV7-9 and TRBJ1-5; D unresolved. Germline CDR1 is SEHNR and CDR2 is FQNEAQ (reference sequence). Trimming stripped 2 bases from V and 6 bases from J, with 8 bases between. This CDR3 is built from 13 residues. This CDR3 is CASSLQESQPQHF. The CDR3, as DNA: TGTGCCAGCAGCTTACAGGAATCTCAGCCCCAGCATTTT.

This clonotype was recorded at least ten times. The chain links TRBV6-1 to TRBJ1-4; 10 bases are shared with TRBD1. Germline values: CDR1 MNHNS, CDR2 SASEGT. The CDR3 has 16 amino acids. Trimming took 5 bases from V and 5 from J; bases not matched to a gene: 8. This CDR3 is CASSYQRTGGNEKLFF. CDR3 in DNA: TGTGCCAGCAGTTATCAGAGGACAGGGGGGAATGAAAAACTGTTTTTT.

This clonotype was observed a few times. The chain recombines TRBV20-1 with TRBJ2-7, with a possible D match to TRBD1 (5 bases). CDR3 length: 13 amino acids. Germline CDR1 and CDR2: DFQATT and SNEGSKA (reference sequence). V dropped 5 bases and J dropped 1 base, with 12 bases sitting between them. CDR3 in DNA: TGCAGTGCTCCATCGGACAAATCCTACGAGCAGTACTTC. It codes for CSAPSDKSYEQYF.

The chain links TRBV7-3 to TRBJ1-5; TRBD1 is a possible D gene (5 bases). There are 16 residues in the CDR3. The germline gives CDR1 SGHTA, CDR2 FQGTGA. The V end was cut by 5 bases, the J end by 4 bases, with 18 bases between. CDR3: CASSRLSTANNQPQHF. DNA for the CDR3: TGTGCCAGCAGCCGCCTTTCGACAGCGAATAATCAGCCCCAGCATTTT.

Comment on this clonotype: A junction end diverges from the germline sequence, so it may reflect a read error. V usage is TRBV28 and J usage is TRBJ1-1; D possibly corresponds to TRBD1 (5 bases). Germline values: CDR1 MDHEN, CDR2 SYDVKM. CDR3 size: 13 residues. This CDR3 reads CTSSLRGGIEAFF. CDR3 DNA: TGTACCAGCAGTTTGCGGGGGGGAATCGAAGCTTTCTTT.

This clonotype has ten or more counts. This chain uses TRBV20-1 with TRBJ2-7; weak D call: TRBD2 (6 bases). The V gene lost 6 bases and the J gene lost 0 bases, with 15 bases spanning the gap. Germline loops: CDR1 DFQATT, CDR2 SNEGSKA (reference sequence). The CDR3 consists of 14 residues. This CDR3 is CSATRDSISYEQYF. The CDR3 nucleotides read TGCAGTGCCACCCGGGACTCCATCTCCTACGAGCAGTACTTC.

The rearrangement uses TRBV5-4 and TRBJ2-2; 9 positions agree with TRBD2. Trimming removed 5 bases from V and 8 bases from J; junction bases left unmatched: 16. The CDR3 has 17 residues. Per germline, CDR1 SGHNT and CDR2 YYREEE (reference sequence). CDR3 in amino acids: CASRIKGTSRAPGELFF. The CDR3 nucleotides read TGTGCCAGCAGGATAAAGGGGACTAGCCGGGCGCCGGGGGAGCTGTTTTTT.

For the CDR3, the DNA is TGCGCCAGCAGCCAAGCATCAGGACAGGGGACCTACGAGCAGTACTTC. Translated, it gives CASSQASGQGTYEQYF. This chain uses TRBV4-3 with TRBJ2-7; 9 bases are shared with TRBD1. The germline CDR1 and CDR2 sequences are LGHNA and YSLEER. This CDR3 spans 16 amino acids. The V gene end was trimmed by 1 base and the J gene end by 2 bases; junction bases not matched to a gene: 6.

This clonotype appeared many times. The CDR3 is CASGLVLRDRPDTQYF. The CDR3 region has the DNA TGTGCTAGTGGTTTGGTACTCAGGGATCGCCCAGATACGCAGTATTTT. The V call is TRBV12-5, the J call TRBJ2-3, with D perhaps TRBD1 (5 bases). V lost 0 bases, J lost 4 bases, and 14 bases lay in between. This CDR3 is built from 16 residues. Germline CDR1 and CDR2: LGHNT and FRNRAP.

This clonotype has more than one count but fewer than ten. This chain connects TRBV9 to TRBJ2-3; D gene ambiguous. Trimming stripped 4 bases from V and 4 bases from J, with 10 bases between. This CDR3 contains 13 residues. Germline lookup yields CDR1 SGDLS and CDR2 YYNGEE. CDR3 residues: CASSPPYADTQYF. CDR3 DNA: TGTGCCAGCAGCCCCCCATACGCAGATACGCAGTATTTT.